A selection of T cell receptor beta chains follows, all from one sample in a study of blood T cell repertoires in COVID-19. The data were produced by immunoSEQ multiplex PCR, yet TCRdb's version contains in-frame clones alone and is incomplete. The profile shows about 170,000 clones, about 86% of them singletons. The sample consisted of peripheral blood. Receptors originate from a man aged 70 or older with active or convalescent COVID-19. Both conserved end residues are part of each CDR3. The D gene is left open where the match is weak. Clone size is given for some rows only: seen once, a few or many times, or a class if the clone is expanded.

d_gene,j_gene,v_gene,abundance,CDR3aa,CDR3nt
NA,TRBJ1-6,TRBV15,NA,CATSRDRHSLEPLHF,TGTGCCACCAGCAGAGATAGGCACAGCCTGGAACCCCTCCACTTT
NA,TRBJ2-2,TRBV19,NA,CASSTRGANTGELFF,TGTGCCAGTAGTACGAGAGGCGCGAACACCGGGGAGCTGTTTTTT
NA,TRBJ1-4,TRBV27,NA,CASSPLGAGEEKLFF,TGTGCCAGCAGCCCCCTCGGAGCGGGGGAAGAAAAACTGTTTTTT
NA,TRBJ1-1,TRBV7-8,NA,CASSPARTTEAFF,TGTGCCAGCAGCCCGGCCCGGACAACTGAAGCTTTCTTT
TRBD1,TRBJ2-7,TRBV30,NA,CAWRRGTGSYEQYF,TGTGCCTGGAGAAGGGGGACAGGGTCCTACGAGCAGTACTTC
NA,TRBJ1-1,TRBV5-1,NA,CASSLDRQYEAFF,TGCGCCAGCAGCTTGGACAGACAATATGAAGCTTTCTTT
NA,TRBJ2-3,TRBV27,NA,CASSLSGATSTDTQYF,TGTGCCAGCAGTTTATCTGGGGCGACCAGCACAGATACGCAGTATTTT
NA,TRBJ1-6,TRBV10-1,NA,CASSEASGESPLHF,TGCGCCAGCAGTGAGGCGTCGGGGGAATCACCCCTCCACTTT
TRBD1,TRBJ1-1,TRBV7-8,NA,CASSFRGTGLNPAFF,TGTGCCAGCAGCTTTAGGGGGACAGGCCTCAATCCGGCTTTCTTT
TRBD2,TRBJ2-3,TRBV19,NA,CASRSGGATDTQYF,TGTGCCAGTAGATCGGGGGGAGCCACAGATACGCAGTATTTT
NA,TRBJ1-1,TRBV13,NA,CASSPSVAQESTEAFF,TGTGCCAGCAGCCCCTCCGTGGCACAGGAAAGCACTGAAGCTTTCTTT
NA,TRBJ2-2,TRBV12-3/TRBV12-4,few,CASTPWNTGELFF,TGTGCCAGCACCCCCTGGAACACCGGGGAGCTGTTTTTT
NA,TRBJ1-3,TRBV18,NA,CASSPTGMRGNTIYF,TGTGCCAGCTCGCCAACGGGGATGCGCGGAAACACCATATATTTT
NA,TRBJ2-4,TRBV7-9,NA,CASSLQGAKNIQYF,TGTGCCAGCAGCTTACAGGGTGCCAAAAACATTCAGTACTTC
TRBD1,TRBJ1-5,TRBV27,NA,CASSLIGTGVGQPQHF,TGTGCCAGCAGTTTAATCGGGACAGGGGTAGGACAGCCCCAGCATTTT
TRBD2,TRBJ2-5,TRBV9,NA,CASSTGTSGRAGETQYF,TGTGCCAGCTCGACCGGAACTAGCGGGAGGGCCGGGGAGACCCAGTACTTC
TRBD2,TRBJ2-3,TRBV29-1,NA,CSAIIAGGITDTQYF,TGCAGCGCAATAATAGCGGGTGGGATTACAGATACGCAGTATTTT
NA,TRBJ2-7,TRBV4-1,NA,CASSHGPAGQISYEQYF,TGCGCCAGCAGCCACGGACCGGCGGGACAGATCTCCTACGAGCAGTACTTC
NA,TRBJ2-7,TRBV7-2,NA,CASSLEAQRVYEQYF,TGTGCCAGCAGCTTAGAGGCCCAGAGGGTGTACGAGCAGTACTTC
TRBD2,TRBJ2-2,TRBV4-1,NA,CASSQGAGATGELFF,TGCGCCAGCAGCCAAGGAGCGGGAGCCACCGGGGAGCTGTTTTTT
NA,TRBJ1-1,TRBV20-1,NA,CSASFRGGAGAFF,TGCAGTGCTAGTTTCCGGGGGGGAGCGGGAGCTTTCTTT
TRBD1,TRBJ1-5,TRBV7-2,NA,CASSSTGGYNQPQHF,TGTGCCAGCAGCAGTACAGGGGGCTACAATCAGCCCCAGCATTTT
NA,TRBJ1-2,TRBV28,NA,CASRGVPPGYTF,TGTGCCAGCCGGGGAGTTCCTCCTGGCTACACCTTC
NA,TRBJ2-1,TRBV9,NA,CASSVGLGEQFF,TGTGCCAGCAGCGTAGGGCTAGGTGAGCAGTTCTTC
TRBD1,TRBJ2-1,TRBV9,NA,CASSVVPQGFLREQFF,TGTGCCAGCAGCGTAGTGCCACAGGGGTTTTTGCGCGAGCAGTTCTTC
NA,TRBJ1-4,TRBV6-5,NA,CASSYRPGGTNEKLFF,TGTGCCAGCAGTTATCGCCCGGGGGGAACTAATGAAAAACTGTTTTTT
TRBD1,TRBJ2-7,TRBV27,NA,CASSHHYRGEQYF,TGTGCCAGCAGTCACCATTACAGGGGTGAGCAGTACTTC
NA,TRBJ2-7,TRBV7-9,few,CASSLDLGLASYEQYF,TGTGCCAGCAGCTTAGATTTGGGACTGGCGTCCTACGAGCAGTACTTC
TRBD1,TRBJ2-7,TRBV9,NA,CASSVRDRGYEQYF,TGTGCCAGCAGCGTACGGGACAGGGGCTACGAGCAGTACTTC
NA,TRBJ1-2,TRBV12-3/TRBV12-4,NA,CASSLLGGYTF,TGTGCCAGCAGTTTATTGGGCGGCTACACCTTC
NA,TRBJ1-5,TRBV14,NA,CASSQGRAGQPQHF,TGTGCCAGCAGCCAAGGGAGGGCCGGCCAGCCCCAGCATTTT
NA,TRBJ2-1,TRBV7-9,NA,CASSAFSGSPVGEQFF,TGTGCCAGCAGCGCATTCTCCGGGAGCCCAGTGGGTGAGCAGTTCTTC
TRBD1,TRBJ2-5,TRBV6-2/TRBV6-3,NA,CASSSGTGGWQTQYF,TGTGCCAGCAGCTCCGGGACAGGGGGTTGGCAGACCCAGTACTTC
NA,TRBJ2-6,TRBV9,NA,CASSVAGVGANVLTF,TGTGCCAGCAGCGTAGCCGGGGTTGGGGCCAACGTCCTGACTTTC
NA,TRBJ2-1,TRBV27,NA,CASSPDSFPYNEQFF,TGTGCCAGCAGTCCGGACAGCTTTCCTTACAATGAGCAGTTCTTC
TRBD1,TRBJ1-2,TRBV4-3,once,CASSQAGGGNYGYTF,TGCGCCAGCAGCCAAGCAGGGGGAGGAAACTATGGCTACACCTTC
NA,TRBJ1-4,TRBV5-1,NA,CASSQRQATNEKLFF,TGCGCCAGCAGTCAAAGACAAGCAACTAATGAAAAACTGTTTTTT
NA,TRBJ1-2,TRBV7-2,NA,CASSLTVTEPYGYTF,TGTGCCAGCAGCCTAACCGTGACAGAACCTTATGGCTACACCTTC
TRBD1,TRBJ2-7,TRBV2,NA,CASSSRLRGRNYYEQYF,TGTGCCAGCAGTTCGCGTCTTAGGGGGCGAAACTATTACGAGCAGTACTTC
NA,TRBJ1-4,TRBV25-1,NA,CASSEGGGADEKLFF,TGTGCCAGCAGTGAAGGCGGGGGGGCGGATGAAAAACTGTTTTTT
NA,TRBJ1-1,TRBV15,NA,CATSRGGGDAEAFF,TGTGCCACCAGCAGAGGGGGAGGGGACGCTGAAGCTTTCTTT
NA,TRBJ2-7,TRBV7-2,NA,CASSLGPNSYEQYF,TGTGCCAGCAGCTTAGGTCCCAACTCCTACGAGCAGTACTTC
NA,TRBJ1-1,TRBV25-1,NA,CASSAQGRMNTEAFF,TGTGCCAGCAGTGCACAGGGCAGGATGAACACTGAAGCTTTCTTT
NA,TRBJ2-7,TRBV7-2,once,CASSARSLVGGGQYF,TGTGCCAGCAGCGCGCGCTCACTTGTTGGGGGAGGACAGTACTTC
NA,TRBJ1-2,TRBV30,NA,CAWSSAAHYGYTF,TGTGCCTGGAGTTCAGCGGCCCACTATGGCTACACCTTC
TRBD2,TRBJ2-3,TRBV5-6,once,CASSLGPPARDYTDTQYF,TGTGCCAGCAGCTTGGGGCCCCCAGCGCGGGACTACACAGATACGCAGTATTTT
TRBD1,TRBJ2-1,TRBV19,NA,CASSSRRGPGNVQQFF,TGTGCCAGTTCTAGTCGCAGGGGGCCGGGGAATGTACAGCAGTTCTTC
NA,TRBJ2-7,TRBV5-4,NA,CASSQGGFPYEQYF,TGTGCCAGCAGCCAGGGGGGATTCCCCTACGAGCAGTACTTC
NA,TRBJ1-4,TRBV6-6,NA,CASSRGAGHQPANEKLFF,TGTGCCAGCAGTCGAGGAGCGGGACACCAGCCCGCTAATGAAAAACTGTTTTTT
NA,TRBJ2-3,TRBV11-1,once,CASSPGGGRGADTQYF,TGTGCCAGCAGCCCCGGGGGCGGGAGAGGAGCAGATACGCAGTATTTT
TRBD2,TRBJ2-1,TRBV28,NA,CAGGTSGRAIEQFF,TGTGCCGGGGGGACTAGCGGGAGGGCAATTGAGCAGTTCTTC
NA,TRBJ2-7,TRBV30,few,CAWSDSSAQYF,TGTGCCTGGAGCGACTCCTCTGCGCAGTACTTC